This T cell receptor (beta chain) was found in a study of molecular identifiers for immune sequencing clone quantification. Study-wide results and caveats: Investigators reportedly could detect spiked Jurkat TCR RNA from one cell among around 930,000 naive cells.

This clonotype was counted ten times or more. The antigen is not known. Preparation of the bulk TCR libraries relied on previously described methods and listed TCR primers. TCRdb called the PCR reads again in MiXCR, with one record for every CDR3 protein. The sample comprises more than 450,000 distinct CDR3 sequences, around a fifth of which are singletons, and 0.7% to 1% rests with the top ten. CD8+CD4-CCR7+CD45RA+ sorting gave the naive CD8 T cells. Per germline, CDR1 SQVTM and CDR2 ANQGSEA. This CDR3 contains 13 residues. V lost 6 bases and J 2 bases, leaving 14 bases between the germline ends. The rearrangement uses TRBV29-1 and TRBJ2-7; D not certain. The TCR comes from a human donor in good health. Some libraries in this study had Jurkat cell RNA spiked in. What was sequenced was naive CD8+ T cells from blood, with Jurkat cell RNA spiked in. The subset here: FACS-sorted CD8+CD4-CCR7+CD45RA+ naive T cells. The CDR3 DNA sequence: TGCAGCGTCGAAATTTCGTCTCCCTACGAGCAGTACTTC. This translates into CSVEISSPYEQYF.